Sequencing of this T cell receptor beta chain was carried out in a study of vaccination effects on CD4 cells after COVID-19. Study-wide background: Samples collected post-vaccine were obtained a median of 72 days after the second dose.

The repertoire was sequenced with immunoSEQ multiplex PCR; TCRdb's copy has only in-frame clones and lacks some. The sample yields about 45,000 clones, about three quarters seen once. Culture proceeded for approximately 9 days, and CD4+ T cells were then isolated. The cohort was immunized with two doses of either the BNT162b2 or mRNA-1273 vaccine. Regarding this clone: The antigen is undetermined.

The germline V gene encodes CDR1 SGHRS and CDR2 YFSETQ. The CDR3 totals 13 residues. The V and J ends lost 1 base and 7 bases respectively, with 12 bases between them. Sequenced material: CD4+ T cells from PBMCs cultured without peptide, taken after COVID-19 vaccination. The clonotype originates from a human donor who received a COVID-19 vaccine. The V call is TRBV5-1, the J call TRBJ2-7; possible D gene TRBD1, 6 bases. The CDR3 protein is CASSLIQTGEQYF. The DNA for the CDR3 is TGCGCCAGCAGCTTGATTCAAACAGGGGAGCAGTACTTC. The variable domain in full, with the rest retrieved from reference TRBV5-1 and TRBJ2-7, is KAGVTQTPRYLIKTRGQQVTLSCSPISGHRSVSWYQQTPGQGLQFLFEYFSETQRNKGNFPGRFSGRQFSNSRSEMNVSTLELGDSALYLCASSLIQTGEQYFGPGTRLTVT.